This passage covers 27 T cell receptor beta chains from one sample sequenced in a study of metastatic and nonmetastatic thyroid tumors (dated by TCRdb to the early 2020s). Libraries were made using PCR. The instrument given in TCRdb is Illumina HiSeq 4000. The public reads were reanalyzed by TCRdb: fastp trimming at Q25, MiXCR alignment, in-frame beta chains only. Present in this sample are 35,000 to 50,000 clones, roughly 18% of which were seen just once. Around 19% of the sample rests with the top ten. None of the patients had been given any treatment before thyroid surgery. The source material was blood. Source of these receptors: a female donor with papillary thyroid cancer or a benign thyroid nodule (not recorded which). Some clones in this sample may be carry-over from other donors' samples.

This clone is deemed medium-sized. The chain employs TRBV2 and TRBJ2-3, with D unresolved. V was cut by 1 base and J by 2 bases, with 4 bases left in between. CDR3 size: 13 residues. CDR1 SNHLY and CDR2 FYNNEI come from the germline V gene. In DNA form, the CDR3 reads TGTGCCAGCAGTGAAGAGTACACAGATACGCAGTATTTT. Translation: CASSEEYTDTQYF.

The sample holds many counts of this clone. The chain is built from TRBV5-4 and TRBJ1-2; possibly TRBD1 for D (5 bases). The germline CDR1 and CDR2 sequences are SGHNT and YYREEE (reference sequence). V was clipped by 4 bases and J by 0 bases, with 10 bases between them. The CDR3 totals 14 residues. The DNA for the CDR3 is TGTGCCAGCAGCCCCGGGGCCACTAACTATGGCTACACCTTC. Protein: CASSPGATNYGYTF. Combining the CDR3 with reference TRBV5-4 and TRBJ1-2 gives the whole variable domain ETGVTQSPTHLIKTRGQQVTLRCSSQSGHNTVSWYQQALGQGPQFIFQYYREEENGRGNFPPRFSGLQFPNYSSELNVNALELDDSALYLCASSPGATNYGYTFGSGTRLTVV.

This clone was counted ten times or more. The CDR3 DNA sequence: TGTGCCAGCTCACGTAATAGCAATCAGCCCCAGCATTTT. Translated: CASSRNSNQPQHF. The V gene is TRBV18, the J gene TRBJ1-5; D not certain. Germline V gives CDR1 KGHSH, CDR2 LQKENI. The length of the CDR3 is 13 residues. Trimming stripped 4 bases from V and 0 bases from J, with 4 bases between.

Many counts were recorded for this clone. The V gene is TRBV2, the J gene TRBJ2-5; no definite D call. V lost 6 bases, J lost 2 bases, and 7 bases lay in between. The germline V gene has CDR1 SNHLY and CDR2 FYNNEI. This CDR3 comprises 12 residues. CDR3 DNA: TGTGCCAGCAGGGGATTACAAGAGACCCAGTACTTC. Translation gives CASRGLQETQYF. Full variable domain (remainder filled in from reference TRBV2 and TRBJ2-5): EPEVTQTPSHQVTQMGQEVILRCVPISNHLYFYWYRQILGQKVEFLVSFYNNEISEKSEIFDDQFSVERPDGSNFTLKIRSTKLEDSAMYFCASRGLQETQYFGPGTRLLVL.

The table lists this clone with many counts. The J gene is TRBJ2-1, the V gene TRBV19, with 13 bases aligning to TRBD2. The trim removed 7 bases at V and 8 bases at J, leaving 8 bases unmatched. CDR3 length equals 15 residues. Per the germline V gene, CDR1 is LNHDA and CDR2 is SQIVND (reference sequence). The DNA of the CDR3 is TGTGCCAGTACCCTAGGGACTAGCGGGATCCATGAGCAGTTCTTC. As protein: CASTLGTSGIHEQFF.

The table lists this clone with many counts. The gene calls are TRBV20-1 and TRBJ2-1, with D unclear. The CDR3 contains 12 residues. Per the germline V gene, CDR1 is DFQATT and CDR2 is SNEGSKA (reference sequence). V shed 1 base and J shed 6 bases, with 7 bases lying between them. The CDR3 region is CSARGRFNEQFF. CDR3 coding DNA: TGCAGTGCTAGAGGTCGGTTCAATGAGCAGTTCTTC.

On this clone itself: A read error is possible here, since a much larger clone lies one base away. The chain uses TRBV6-5 and TRBJ1-2, with a possible D match to TRBD1 (5 bases). The CDR3 is 14 amino acids. V lost 4 bases and J 5 bases, leaving 14 bases between the germline ends. Per the germline V gene, CDR1 is MNHEY and CDR2 is SVGAGI. CDR3 sequence reads: CASSLDPREYGYTF. CDR3 coding DNA: TGTGCCAGCAGTTTGGACCCCAGGGAATATGGCTACACCTTC.

This clone has a count of ten or more. The J gene is TRBJ2-3, the V gene TRBV6-4; TRBD2 matches at 10 bases. Germline V gene lookup returns CDR1 MRHNA and CDR2 SNTAGT. The CDR3 consists of 15 residues. With 7 bases clipped from V and 6 bases from J, the junction kept 10 bases outside the gene matches. The CDR3 region is CASKPSGSGADTQYF. The CDR3 bases are TGTGCCAGCAAGCCTAGCGGGAGTGGGGCGGATACGCAGTATTTT.

This clone was counted only a few times. DNA for the CDR3: TGTGCCAGCAGTTATCTGGAGACTGAAGCTTTCTTT. This encodes CASSYLETEAFF. The V and J genes are TRBV6-2 or TRBV6-3 and TRBJ1-1; D is unclear. V was pared by 3 bases and J by 5 bases, with 7 bases between. Germline loops: CDR1 MNHEY, CDR2 SVGEGT. The CDR3 sequence is 12 residues long.

This clone has at least ten counts. The DNA for the CDR3 is TGTGCCAGCAGTGACTCCGGGACTAGCGGGAGCAATGAGCAGTTCTTC. Amino acid sequence: CASSDSGTSGSNEQFF. This chain joins TRBV6-4 and TRBJ2-1; 14 bases are shared with TRBD2. The CDR3 is 16 residues long. V lost 0 bases and J lost 6; bases outside the gene matches: 1. Germline-derived CDR1 and CDR2 are MRHNA and SNTAGT.

The chain links TRBV12-3 or TRBV12-4 to TRBJ2-5, with 7 positions matching TRBD2. The J call is uncertain, as TRBJ2-1 better fits the DNA end. This CDR3 is built from 13 residues. The CDR3 sequence: CASIPPGRFGQFF. The CDR3 nucleotides are TGTGCCAGCATTCCTCCCGGGAGGTTTGGTCAGTTCTTC.

V gene TRBV20-1 combines with J gene TRBJ2-7, with 10 bases lining up with TRBD2. Germline CDR1 and CDR2: DFQATT and SNEGSKA (reference sequence). V was clipped by 0 bases and J by 5 bases; unmatched bases: 10. The CDR3 runs to 16 residues. The DNA for the CDR3 is TGCAGTGCTAGAGATTGGCTAGCGGGAGAGGGACACGAGCAGTACTTC. Its protein product is CSARDWLAGEGHEQYF.

As for this clone: One junction end disagrees with the germline gene, perhaps due to a read error. CDR3 bases: TGTGCCATCAGTTTAGCGGGCGGGCGGTCCGCTCGACTGCCTTATCATGAGCAGTTCTTC. Protein sequence: CAISLAGGRSARLPYHEQFF. This rearrangement joins TRBV28 to TRBJ2-1, with 7 bases lining up with TRBD2. The CDR3 covers 20 residues. CDR1 is MDHEN, CDR2 SYDVKM, per germline.

This clone showed up just a few times. The V gene is TRBV5-5, the J gene TRBJ2-5, with 10 bases identical to TRBD2. The CDR3 sequence is 16 residues long. Germline CDR1 and CDR2: SGHKS and YYEKEE (reference sequence). After removal of 2 bases from V and 3 bases from J, the junction contained 7 bases not matched to a gene. For the CDR3, the DNA is TGTGCCAGCAGCTTCCGACTAGCGGGTTTTGAAGAGACCCAGTACTTC. Translation gives CASSFRLAGFEETQYF.

In this sample, this clone turned up many times. The chain carries TRBV10-3 and TRBJ1-1; D is undetermined. Between the trimmed V and J ends, which lost 0 bases and 7 bases, there was a span of 9 bases. Germline V CDR1 and CDR2: ENHRY, SYGVKD. This CDR3 has 13 residues. This CDR3 is CAISESGGSEAFF. The CDR3 DNA reads TGTGCCATCAGTGAGTCAGGAGGAAGTGAAGCTTTCTTT.

In this sample, this clone turned up a few times. The gene calls are TRBV6-1 and TRBJ1-3; D perhaps matches TRBD1 (5 bases). This CDR3 region has 15 residues. V lost 3 bases, J lost 4 bases, and 13 bases lay in between. The V gene's germline CDR1 is MNHNS and CDR2 SASEGT. This CDR3 is CASSDSFWGGNTIYF. The DNA of the CDR3 is TGTGCCAGCAGTGACAGCTTCTGGGGCGGAAACACCATATATTTT.

In its sample, this clone was seen a few times. The chain links TRBV12-3 or TRBV12-4 to TRBJ2-1, with D perhaps matching TRBD1 or TRBD2 (5 bases each). The CDR3 spans 15 residues. The V end lost 6 bases, the J end lost 6 bases, and 18 bases lay between the germline ends. CDR3 DNA sequence: TGTGCCAGCAGGCGGTACCCGGGGCAGCGCAATGAGCAGTTCTTC. This sequence encodes CASRRYPGQRNEQFF.

The chain is built from TRBV9 and TRBJ2-7, with D uncertain. The CDR3 contains 13 residues. Germline CDR1 is SGDLS and CDR2 is YYNGEE. The V end lost 1 base, the J end lost 0 bases, and 5 bases lay between the germline ends. For the CDR3, the DNA is TGTGCCAGCAGCGTATCAGACTCCTACGAGCAGTACTTC. Translating gives CASSVSDSYEQYF.

In its sample, this clone was seen many times. V is TRBV19 and J is TRBJ1-1; D not certain. This CDR3 has 12 residues. CDR1 and CDR2 from the germline V gene are LNHDA and SQIVND (reference sequence). The V end was cut by 10 bases, the J end by 1 base, with 10 bases between. The chain's CDR3 is CATGFPNTEAFF. As DNA, the CDR3 is TGTGCCACTGGCTTCCCGAACACTGAAGCTTTCTTT.

In this sample, this clone turned up many times. The chain uses TRBV16 and TRBJ1-2, with 8 bases lining up with TRBD1. Trimming cost V 4 bases and J 5 bases; bases outside gene matches: 12. Germline CDR1 and CDR2: KGHSY and FQNENV. The CDR3 spans 16 residues. CDR3 sequence reads: CASSLNPGQGEYGYTF. CDR3 DNA sequence: TGTGCCAGCAGCCTCAACCCCGGACAGGGAGAATATGGCTACACCTTC.

Ten or more counts support this clone. The genes are TRBV18 and TRBJ2-7; unclear D gene. The CDR3 runs 11 residues. The germline CDR1 and CDR2 sequences are KGHSH and LQKENI. V shed 8 bases and J shed 3 bases, with 8 bases lying between them. The CDR3, as DNA: TGTGCCAGCCGAGGCGGCTACGAGCAGTACTTC. Its protein is CASRGGYEQYF.

This clone occurred many times. The rearrangement joins TRBV20-1 to TRBJ1-1; D is undetermined. The ends were cut back, 3 bases at V and 6 bases at J, with 8 bases in the middle. The germline gives CDR1 DFQATT, CDR2 SNEGSKA (reference sequence). This CDR3 comprises 11 residues. CDR3 sequence reads: CSARAAPEAFF. Here the CDR3 DNA reads TGCAGTGCTAGGGCAGCCCCTGAAGCTTTCTTT.

This clone was picked up many times. The J gene is TRBJ1-1, the V gene TRBV6-1, with TRBD1 as a possible D gene (5 bases). Trimming removed 6 bases at V and 1 base at J, with 12 bases between. This CDR3 region has 14 residues. The V gene's germline CDR1 is MNHNS and CDR2 SASEGT. In DNA form, the CDR3 reads TGTGCCAGCAGCAACCGGGGCCCGAACACTGAAGCTTTCTTT. Amino acids: CASSNRGPNTEAFF.

Within the sample, this clone is medium-sized. The chain's CDR3 is CASSELDRFHEQYF. The CDR3 DNA reads as TGTGCCAGCAGTGAACTCGACAGGTTCCACGAGCAGTACTTC. The chain is built from TRBV6-1 and TRBJ2-7; D is perhaps TRBD1 (6 bases). Germline V gives CDR1 MNHNS, CDR2 SASEGT. V was cut by 2 bases and J by 5 bases, with 13 bases left in between. CDR3 size: 14 residues.

Many counts were recorded for this clone. The chain is built from TRBV5-1 and TRBJ2-5; the D gene is possibly TRBD1 (5 bases). Germline values: CDR1 SGHRS, CDR2 YFSETQ. The CDR3 sequence is 13 residues long. The V gene lost 0 bases and the J gene lost 4 bases, with 7 bases spanning the gap. The CDR3 region is CASSLGQGETQYF. The CDR3 DNA is TGCGCCAGCAGCTTGGGTCAGGGAGAGACCCAGTACTTC.

This clone was recorded once. The gene calls are TRBV11-1 and TRBJ2-1, with D possibly being TRBD2 (6 bases). The CDR3 length is 13 residues. V was cut by 4 bases and J by 8 bases, with 12 bases left in between. Looked up from germline, CDR1 is SGHAT and CDR2 is FQDESV (reference sequence). CDR3 amino acids: CASSCATGDEQFF. CDR3 DNA: TGTGCCAGCAGCTGTGCCACGGGGGATGAGCAGTTCTTC.

This clone was found a few times. The chain's CDR3 is CASSWATATYEQYF. As DNA, the CDR3 is TGTGCCAGCAGTTGGGCGACGGCAACCTACGAGCAGTACTTC. This sequence joins TRBV12-3 or TRBV12-4 and TRBJ2-7; D call uncertain. V lost 4 bases to trimming and J lost 2 bases, with 12 bases between them. The CDR3 spans 14 residues.